This T cell receptor beta chain was recovered during a study of T cells in Graves' hyperthyroidism and ophthalmopathy (dated by TCRdb to the late 2010s). With respect to the entire study: Peripheral blood was sampled at the time of initial diagnosis, prior to any treatment. A discovery cohort of roughly 100 patients, about 40 with Graves' ophthalmopathy and about 58 with stable Graves' hyperthyroidism, was used to find distinguishing TCR V-J signatures. Whether ophthalmopathy could be predicted prospectively was tested in an independent validation cohort made up of 18 to 20 hyperthyroidism patients plus 17 patients who later progressed to ophthalmopathy. For training and testing, the approximately 97 patients in the discovery cohort were randomly divided in a 7:3 ratio. In addition, the study compared T-cell repertoires in thyroid tissue and in blood from roughly 6 Graves' hyperthyroidism patients. Following sampling, methimazole starting at 30 mg daily was given to hyperthyroidism patients, and high-dose intravenous methylprednisolone was given to ophthalmopathy patients. The paper describes TCR Vbeta CDR3 sequencing of 135 peripheral blood samples, made up of 43 ophthalmopathy patients, around 78 hyperthyroidism patients and 17 progressor patients.

A patient counted as having stable Graves' hyperthyroidism if no progression to ophthalmopathy occurred over 18 months of follow-up. Hyperthyroidism patients were aged 18 to 65 years and newly diagnosed, with disease duration of less than 2 months. Any patient with an uncontrolled infection, another autoimmune disease, pregnancy or lactation was excluded. Diagnoses were based on clinical symptoms, serum thyroxine and TRAb, thyroid ultrasound and orbital computed tomography. PBMCs were separated from 8 to 10 ml of fresh peripheral blood using Ficoll-Paque density gradient centrifugation. Trizol reagent was used to extract total RNA, and RNA quality was then checked on an Agilent 2100 Bioanalyzer. A word on this clonotype: Its cognate antigen has yet to be identified. There are no base qualities to consult, and no much larger clone falls within one base.

General findings and caveats noted by the study authors: No statistical method was used to fix the sample size in advance, and group allocation was not hidden from the investigators. Most expanded thyroid clonotypes (frequency above 0.001) were also found in blood, which suggests that blood repertoires may mirror thyroid immune responses. During validation, the model predicted progression to ophthalmopathy a median of around 6 months ahead of onset, with 60% to 71% sensitivity and about 72% specificity. A 13 V-J signature model separated ophthalmopathy from stable hyperthyroidism, with just over 85% sensitivity and 81% to 82% specificity in cross-validation and 80%/75% in testing.

From cysteine to phenylalanine, the CDR3 is 16 amino acids long. The DNA shown is the 48-base CDR3, in frame from base 1. V is pruned by 8 bases and J by 2 bases, leaving 10 bases of the junction without a gene match. TCR beta CDR3 regions were amplified from RNA transcripts. The TCR CDR3 was subjected to a first round of RT-PCR using the HTBI primer set and the Qiagen OneStep RT-PCR kit. Libraries were constructed in a second round of multiplex PCR, after which size selection and purification were performed. Sequencing of the libraries was done on an Illumina HiSeq2000 using paired-end 100 bp reads. The paper's processing steps were these. Raw data were processed with SOAPnuke, discarding reads with adapters, uncalled bases, mean Phred below 15, or no exact constant-primer or identifier match. COPE v1.2.5 was used to merge high-quality paired reads, and clonotypes were defined as unique nucleotide sequences. MiTCR v1.1 was used to align clonotypes to the IMGT TRBV, TRBD and TRBJ reference segments. Analysis was restricted to V-J combinations with a frequency above 0.0001, which covered roughly 99% of repertoires. A TCS score was defined as the ratio between F50 (clonal expansion) and ExV (chaos), using BLOSUM62-based TCRdist between CDR3 peptides within each V-J. Welch's t-statistics and random forest reduced 500 to 650 V-J features to roughly 13, which were used in a naive Bayes classifier (R e1071). TCRdb reanalyzed the raw reads on its own, using fastp at Q25 for trimming and MiXCR for clone calling, and kept in-frame beta chains. Each CDR3 protein gets just one entry, which takes the most common genes and DNA from the rows behind it. Clone size and V and J calls follow TCRdb, not the original study. The sample includes around 500,000 distinct CDR3 sequences, with around 14% observed a single time. The ten most abundant clones make up under 20% of the sample.

The rearrangement joined TRBV12-3 or TRBV12-4 to TRBJ2-2; a stretch of 8 junction bases matches TRBD2. The receptor comes from a woman aged 18-30 years with Graves' hyperthyroidism. Sequenced sample: blood. The DNA sequence follows: TGTGCCAGCTTGGGGGCTAGCGGGCTAAACACCGGGGAGCTGTTTTTT. Its protein reads: CASLGASGLNTGELFF.